The clone carrying this TCR beta chain was counted only a few times. In the authors' methods: Amplified reference gene primers provided the basis for estimating nucleated cell counts. The assay was immunoSEQ multiplex PCR, and TCRdb's table has in-frame clones only and misses some. V, J and clone size derive from that table, while D and trimming were established from the DNA sequence. Seen here are a few hundred thousand clones, 70% to 80% observed once, and the top ten hold around 3.4%. These data are taken from a study of blood T cell repertoires in COVID-19. On the study more broadly: Italy, Spain and the United States were the sources of the convalescent and acute COVID-19 samples. Sample material is recorded as cDNA or gDNA derived from T cells, B-cell-depleted T cells, or PBMCs.

The sequenced sample consisted of peripheral blood. This sequence originates from a woman aged 80 or older with acute or convalescent COVID-19.

The CDR3 DNA is TGTGCCTGGATGGGGGGAGGGAACACTGAAGCTTTCTTT. As protein: CAWMGGGNTEAFF. The rearrangement joins TRBV30 to TRBJ1-1; D possibly corresponds to TRBD1 (5 bases). With 4 bases removed from V and 1 base from J, the gap between germline ends came to 10 bases. In germline, CDR1 is GTSNPN, CDR2 SVGIG (reference sequence). This CDR3 is built from 13 residues. The full variable domain, rest sourced from reference TRBV30 and TRBJ1-1, is SQTIHQWPATLVQPVGSPLSLECTVEGTSNPNLYWYRQAAGRGLQLLFYSVGIGQISSEVPQNLSASRPQDRQFILSSKKLLLSDSGFYLCAWMGGGNTEAFFGQGTRLTVV.